These 32 T cell receptor beta chains came from one sample sequenced in a study of identical twins. TCRdb independently ran MiXCR on the 5' RACE reads; one entry per CDR3 protein. The repertoire holds some 500,000 distinct CDR3 sequences, with 14% as singletons. These sequences were also reported in another study, on yellow fever vaccine responses in identical twins.

The material sequenced was CD4+ T cells sorted from blood. The receptors here all came from a woman aged 18-30 years in good health.

This clonotype has more than one count but fewer than ten. The chain uses TRBV15 and TRBJ2-3; 7 positions agree with TRBD2. This CDR3 has 17 amino acids. Trimming removed 3 bases from V and 0 bases from J; junction bases left unmatched: 9. Germline-derived CDR1 and CDR2 are LNHNV and YYDKDF (reference sequence). The CDR3 is CATSRALAGTSTDTQYF. The CDR3 DNA is TGTGCCACCAGCAGGGCTTTAGCGGGCACTAGCACAGATACGCAGTATTTT. Full variable domain (rest looked up from reference TRBV15 and TRBJ2-3): DAMVIQNPRYQVTQFGKPVTLSCSQTLNHNVMYWYQQKSSQAPKLLFHYYDKDFNNEADTPDNFQSRRPNTSFCFLDIRSPGLGDTAMYLCATSRALAGTSTDTQYFGPGTRLTVL.

This clonotype was recorded a few times. J is TRBJ2-1 and V is TRBV20-1; D is unresolved. Germline V gene data show CDR1 as DFQATT and CDR2 as SNEGSKA (reference sequence). CDR3 length equals 16 residues. Trimming stripped 1 base from V and 1 base from J, with 14 bases between. The CDR3 DNA sequence: TGCAGTGCTAGAGTTAGAACATCGGTTTCCTACAATGAGCAGTTCTTC. It codes for CSARVRTSVSYNEQFF.

The genes are TRBV6-1 and TRBJ2-5; 8 positions agree with TRBD1. The germline CDR1 and CDR2 sequences are MNHNS and SASEGT. Trimming at V came to 4 bases and at J to 4 bases, leaving 8 bases not matched to a gene. The CDR3 loop spans 15 amino acids. For the CDR3, the DNA is TGTGCCAGCAGTGGACGAGGACAGGGAGGAGAGACCCAGTACTTC. Translating gives CASSGRGQGGETQYF.

CDR3 amino acids: CASSLEPAGGRETQYF. The CDR3 nucleotides are TGCGCCAGCAGCTTGGAACCAGCGGGAGGGCGGGAGACCCAGTACTTC. The chain has TRBV5-1 and TRBJ2-5; 10 bases match TRBD2. The V gene end was trimmed by 0 bases and the J gene end by 5 bases; junction bases not matched to a gene: 7. This CDR3 comprises 16 residues. The V gene's germline CDR1 is SGHRS and CDR2 YFSETQ.

The rearrangement joins TRBV28 to TRBJ2-1; no reliable D call. Trimming took off 9 bases at V and 3 bases at J, with 15 bases between the two ends. The CDR3 spans 14 residues. Germline V lookup: CDR1 MDHEN, CDR2 SYDVKM. This CDR3 reads CASQYSDLYNEQFF. The DNA of the CDR3 is TGTGCCAGTCAGTATTCTGACCTCTACAATGAGCAGTTCTTC.

The chain is built from TRBV3-1 and TRBJ2-7; D is unresolved. CDR3 length equals 11 residues. With 2 bases removed from V and 6 bases from J, the gap between germline ends came to 5 bases. Germline V gene sequence: CDR1 LGHDT, CDR2 YNNKEL (reference sequence). CDR3 sequence reads: CASSQLREQYF. The CDR3 DNA reads TGTGCCAGCAGCCAACTCCGCGAGCAGTACTTC.

This chain links TRBV7-9 with TRBJ1-1; D gene unclear. Germline CDR1 reads SEHNR; CDR2 reads FQNEAQ (reference sequence). The CDR3 extends over 15 amino acids. The germline V and J ends were trimmed by 3 bases and 5 bases, with 16 bases remaining between them. The CDR3: CASSFTAATGTEAFF. In nucleotides, the CDR3 is TGTGCCAGCAGCTTTACCGCAGCGACCGGGACTGAAGCTTTCTTT. Filled out from reference TRBV7-9 and TRBJ1-1, the complete variable domain reads DTGVSQNPRHKITKRGQNVTFRCDPISEHNRLYWYRQTLGQGPEFLTYFQNEAQLEKSRLLSDRFSAERPKGSFSTLEIQRTEQGDSAMYLCASSFTAATGTEAFFGQGTRLTVV.

V usage is TRBV10-3 and J usage is TRBJ1-1, with D unresolved. The CDR3 has 15 residues. Deletions cut 3 bases from V and 1 base from J, with 12 bases between. CDR1 and CDR2 (germline): ENHRY, SYGVKD. The CDR3 loop reads CAISDPGRGNTEAFF. Here the CDR3 DNA reads TGTGCCATCAGTGACCCCGGACGGGGGAACACTGAAGCTTTCTTT.

This rearrangement joins TRBV2 to TRBJ2-3; 7 bases fit TRBD1. There are 13 residues in the CDR3. CDR1 is SNHLY, CDR2 FYNNEI, per germline. V trimming: 8 bases; J trimming: 2 bases; junction bases outside the gene matches: 4. The CDR3 region is CASGRGPTDTQYF. The CDR3 nucleotides read TGTGCCAGCGGAAGGGGGCCCACAGATACGCAGTATTTT.

This clonotype has a count of ten or more. The chain employs TRBV5-1 and TRBJ2-2; 8 nucleotides agree with TRBD1. Germline-derived CDR1 and CDR2 are SGHRS and YFSETQ. The V and J ends lost 4 bases and 8 bases, in that order; junction bases with no gene match: 7. The CDR3 is made up of 14 amino acids. CDR3 coding DNA: TGCGCCAGCAGCCCAGGGGGCGCTTCTGGGGAGCTGTTTTTT. Translation gives CASSPGGASGELFF.

The CDR3 coding sequence is TGTGCCTGGCACACAGGGGCGTACGAGCAGTACTTC. Protein: CAWHTGAYEQYF. The chain links TRBV30 to TRBJ2-7; 7 bases align to TRBD1. CDR1 is GTSNPN, CDR2 SVGIG, per germline (reference sequence). After removal of 5 bases from V and 4 bases from J, the junction contained 5 bases not matched to a gene. The CDR3 consists of 12 residues.

This clonotype was recorded a few times. The CDR3 DNA follows: TGTGCCAGCAGTCCCCCGGGGTGGGGCAATGAGCAGTTCTTC. It yields the protein CASSPPGWGNEQFF. V usage is TRBV6-2 or TRBV6-3 and J usage is TRBJ2-1; TRBD2 might be the D (5 bases). This CDR3 has 14 amino acids. The V gene's germline CDR1 is MNHEY and CDR2 SVGEGT. V lost 5 bases, J lost 6 bases, and 14 bases lay in between.

This clonotype was counted only a few times. The CDR3 DNA is TGTGCCAGCAGTACACAGGGGACTGGGGAGCTGTTTTTT. This gives the protein CASSTQGTGELFF. The rearrangement uses TRBV27 and TRBJ2-2; the D gene is possibly TRBD1 (7 bases). The CDR3 length is 13 residues. V dropped 5 bases and J dropped 8 bases, with 12 bases sitting between them. CDR1 MNHEY and CDR2 SMNVEV come from the germline V gene (reference sequence).

This rearrangement joins TRBV28 to TRBJ1-4; 9 bases fit TRBD1. J lost 8 bases, V lost 6 bases, and 10 bases had no gene match. The CDR3 is made up of 15 amino acids. Germline V gene data show CDR1 as MDHEN and CDR2 as SYDVKM. CDR3 in amino acids: CASRTPGQGPEKLFF. The CDR3 nucleotides are TGTGCCAGCAGGACACCGGGACAGGGTCCGGAAAAACTGTTTTTT.

The rearrangement joins TRBV4-2 to TRBJ2-1, with 7 positions matching TRBD2. The CDR3 totals 15 residues. After removal of 1 base from V and 3 bases from J, the junction contained 3 bases not matched to a gene. Germline CDR1 LGHNA, CDR2 YNFKEQ. The CDR3 spells CASSQGTSNYNEQFF. The CDR3 bases are TGTGCCAGCAGCCAAGGGACTAGTAACTACAATGAGCAGTTCTTC.

In its sample, this clonotype was seen many times. The V and J genes are TRBV29-1 and TRBJ2-5; 9 nucleotides line up with TRBD1. Germline loops: CDR1 SQVTM, CDR2 ANQGSEA. CDR3 length equals 13 residues. The J segment lost 5 bases and the V segment lost 7 bases, leaving 8 bases of the junction unmatched. The CDR3 nucleotides are TGCAGCGCACCGACAGGGGGTTGGGAGACCCAGTACTTC. Encoded protein: CSAPTGGWETQYF.

This clonotype was observed a few times. The genes are TRBV18 and TRBJ2-5; 7 nucleotides match TRBD1. This CDR3 spans 14 amino acids. The germline V gene encodes CDR1 KGHSH and CDR2 LQKENI. Trimming took 8 bases from V and 2 from J; bases not matched to a gene: 8. The CDR3 bases are TGTGCCAGCGCCAGGGACAGAGCGCAAGAGACCCAGTACTTC. It translates to CASARDRAQETQYF.

J is TRBJ1-5 and V is TRBV7-2; the match to TRBD1 covers 7 bases. This CDR3 has 12 amino acids. Germline V gene sequence: CDR1 SGHTA, CDR2 FQGNSA. The CDR3 reads CATGTAYQPQHF. The CDR3 DNA is TGTGCAACCGGGACAGCATATCAGCCCCAGCATTTT.

The genes are TRBV5-1 and TRBJ1-1, with unresolved D. This CDR3 region has 17 residues. Germline V gene lookup returns CDR1 SGHRS and CDR2 YFSETQ. V was pared by 0 bases and J by 0 bases, with 15 bases between. The CDR3 sequence: CASSLVGVSAMNTEAFF. CDR3 DNA: TGCGCCAGCAGCTTGGTTGGGGTGTCGGCCATGAACACTGAAGCTTTCTTT.

This clonotype has just a few counts. This chain links TRBV9 with TRBJ2-5; D may be TRBD1 (5 bases). Trimming shortened V by 4 bases and J by 2 bases, and 15 bases separated the two germline ends. Germline CDR1 is SGDLS and CDR2 is YYNGEE. There are 15 residues in the CDR3. CDR3 DNA: TGTGCCAGCAGCCAACGACAGTTTTCACAAGAGACCCAGTACTTC. Its protein is CASSQRQFSQETQYF.

There are a few counts of this clonotype. The chain couples TRBV2 to TRBJ2-7, with unresolved D. V was pared by 7 bases and J by 0 bases, with 13 bases between. Per germline, CDR1 SNHLY and CDR2 FYNNEI. CDR3 size: 14 residues. For the CDR3, the DNA is TGTGCCAGCACGTCGAGTAGGAGCTCCTACGAGCAGTACTTC. As protein: CASTSSRSSYEQYF.

The chain links TRBV12-3 or TRBV12-4 to TRBJ2-1, with D perhaps TRBD2 (6 bases). Trimming removed 7 bases at V and 1 base at J, with 14 bases between. There are 15 residues in the CDR3. The CDR3 loop is CASKLAPLSYNEQFF. The CDR3 DNA follows: TGTGCCAGCAAACTAGCTCCCCTATCCTACAATGAGCAGTTCTTC.

This clonotype has a handful of counts. The rearrangement links TRBV5-1 to TRBJ1-1; the D is unclear. The V gene's germline CDR1 is SGHRS and CDR2 YFSETQ. Trimming stripped 0 bases from V and 6 bases from J, with 12 bases between. This CDR3 contains 14 residues. The CDR3 protein is CASSLALGGAEAFF. CDR3 DNA sequence: TGCGCCAGCAGCTTGGCCTTGGGAGGCGCTGAAGCTTTCTTT.

The V and J genes are TRBV28 and TRBJ2-5; 7 nucleotides line up with TRBD2. Germline assignment: CDR1 MDHEN and CDR2 SYDVKM. The CDR3 length is 15 residues. The V and J ends lost 3 bases and 1 base, in that order; junction bases with no gene match: 5. CDR3 region: CASSLGRGGQETQYF. The CDR3 nucleotides read TGTGCCAGCAGTTTGGGGAGGGGCGGCCAAGAGACCCAGTACTTC.

There are a few counts of this clonotype. The gene calls are TRBV7-6 and TRBJ2-7; D is unresolved. V lost 5 bases to trimming and J lost 1 base, with 15 bases between them. The V gene's germline CDR1 is SGHVS and CDR2 FNYEAQ. This CDR3 contains 15 residues. CDR3 in amino acids: CASSQAPGGSYEQYF. The CDR3 DNA follows: TGTGCCAGCAGCCAGGCCCCAGGCGGATCCTACGAGCAGTACTTC.

V usage is TRBV28 and J usage is TRBJ2-2; D possibly uses TRBD1 or TRBD2 (5 bases each). Germline CDR1 reads MDHEN; CDR2 reads SYDVKM. V lost 2 bases, J lost 13 bases, and 14 bases lay in between. CDR3 size: 13 residues. In DNA, the CDR3 is TGTGCCAGCAGTTTAAGGTTCCAGGGACGGCTGTTTTTT. Protein product: CASSLRFQGRLFF.

This clonotype was counted a few times. The CDR3 DNA reads as TGTGCCAGCAGCCAAGGTGTGGCCGGGGAGCTGTTTTTT. Its protein is CASSQGVAGELFF. This chain joins TRBV7-8 and TRBJ2-2; D unresolved. The germline gives CDR1 SGHVS, CDR2 FQNEAQ. V lost 5 bases and J 6 bases, leaving 10 bases between the germline ends. The CDR3 runs 13 residues.

V and J are TRBV9 and TRBJ2-7, with 10 bases that match TRBD2. Germline V gene lookup returns CDR1 SGDLS and CDR2 YYNGEE. The CDR3 extends over 15 amino acids. The junction had 6 bases not matched to a gene; V was cut back by 4 bases and J by 2 bases. The CDR3 DNA sequence: TGTGCCAGCAGCCCCCGGACTAGCGGAGCCTACGAGCAGTACTTC. Residues: CASSPRTSGAYEQYF.

In this sample, this clonotype turned up many times. The V and J genes are TRBV12-3 or TRBV12-4 and TRBJ1-5; no clear D. The CDR3 is made up of 12 amino acids. The V and J ends lost 5 bases and 3 bases respectively, with 5 bases between them. CDR3 sequence: CASSPPNQPQHF. The CDR3 bases are TGTGCCAGCAGTCCCCCCAATCAGCCCCAGCATTTT.

This clonotype was counted at least ten times. This chain joins TRBV15 and TRBJ2-3; D gene uncertain. The V gene's germline CDR1 is LNHNV and CDR2 YYDKDF (reference sequence). CDR3 size: 15 residues. The V end was cut by 1 base, the J end by 2 bases, with 10 bases between. CDR3 region: CATSRVARNTDTQYF. The DNA for the CDR3 is TGTGCCACCAGCAGAGTGGCCAGGAACACAGATACGCAGTATTTT.

The chain has TRBV11-2 and TRBJ2-3; 8 bases are shared with TRBD1. This CDR3 spans 16 amino acids. V was pared by 3 bases and J by 0 bases, with 5 bases of the junction left unmatched. Germline values: CDR1 SGHAT, CDR2 FQNNGV. For the CDR3, the DNA is TGTGCCAGCAGCTTTCGGACAGGGAGGAGCACAGATACGCAGTATTTT. Its protein is CASSFRTGRSTDTQYF. The full variable domain, rest sourced from reference TRBV11-2 and TRBJ2-3, is EAGVAQSPRYKIIEKRQSVAFWCNPISGHATLYWYQQILGQGPKLLIQFQNNGVVDDSQLPKDRFSAERLKGVDSTLKIQPAKLEDSAVYLCASSFRTGRSTDTQYFGPGTRLTVL.

The chain links TRBV5-1 to TRBJ2-1, with 11 bases that match TRBD1. CDR3 size: 14 residues. The V gene's germline CDR1 is SGHRS and CDR2 YFSETQ. V shed 4 bases and J 8 bases; nucleotides not matched to a gene: 5. The CDR3 protein is CASSRTGGRDEQFF. In DNA form, the CDR3 reads TGCGCCAGCAGCAGGACAGGGGGCAGGGATGAGCAGTTCTTC.